One sample yielded the 27 T cell receptor beta chains listed below, sequenced in a study of cytomegalovirus exposure and HLA in healthy donors. Use of 60 Vbeta and 13 Jbeta primers characterized the PCR. The repertoire was sequenced with immunoSEQ multiplex PCR; TCRdb's copy has only in-frame clones and lacks some. The table records tens of thousands of clones, 60% to 80% of them present only once. Sample: PBMCs. The source is a woman aged 50 to 65 in good health and CMV-seropositive.

The chain recombines TRBV5-8 with TRBJ2-5; D is undetermined. CDR1 and CDR2 (germline): SGHTS, YDEGEE. CDR3 size: 13 residues. V was trimmed by 0 bases and J by 5 bases, leaving 8 bases between them. The CDR3 DNA is TGTGCCAGCAGCTTGGGCCACGGGGAGACCCAGTACTTC. This sequence encodes CASSLGHGETQYF.

V is TRBV13 and J is TRBJ2-2; 13 bases line up with TRBD2. After removal of 5 bases from V and 1 base from J, the junction contained 13 bases not matched to a gene. The CDR3 sequence is 20 residues long. CDR1 and CDR2 (germline): PRHDT, FYEKMQ (reference sequence). This CDR3 is CASSPNPGLAGALNTGELFF. The CDR3 DNA is TGTGCCAGCAGCCCCAACCCTGGACTAGCGGGGGCCCTGAACACCGGGGAGCTGTTTTTT.

V usage is TRBV27 and J usage is TRBJ2-3; 8 bases are a match to TRBD1. The V and J ends lost 5 bases and 5 bases, in that order; junction bases with no gene match: 6. The length of the CDR3 is 14 residues. Per the germline V gene, CDR1 is MNHEY and CDR2 is SMNVEV (reference sequence). CDR3 bases: TGTGCCAGCAGTCTCGGACAGGGACAAGATACGCAGTATTTT. Amino acids: CASSLGQGQDTQYF.

V is TRBV6-1 and J is TRBJ1-1; D uncertain. V lost 7 bases and J lost 9, with 15 bases in between. CDR1 is MNHNS and CDR2 is SASEGT in the germline V gene. The CDR3 is made up of 12 amino acids. The CDR3 loop reads CASTDLVLQAFF. The DNA for the CDR3 is TGTGCCAGCACTGATTTGGTACTGCAAGCTTTCTTT.

This clone was picked up a small number of times. The CDR3 sequence is CASSLGDRTNEKLFF. The CDR3 nucleotides are TGTGCCAGCAGTTTAGGGGACAGAACTAATGAAAAACTGTTTTTT. The chain recombines TRBV27 with TRBJ1-4; TRBD1 agrees at 7 bases. The CDR3 runs to 15 residues. Germline V gives CDR1 MNHEY, CDR2 SMNVEV (reference sequence). Trimming cost V 2 bases and J 1 base; bases outside gene matches: 1.

This sequence joins TRBV7-3 and TRBJ1-1; no clear D. The V gene lost 4 bases and the J gene lost 10 bases, with 10 bases spanning the gap. This CDR3 is built from 11 residues. Germline-derived CDR1 and CDR2 are SGHTA and FQGTGA. The DNA of the CDR3 is TGTGCCAGCAGCTCCCCGAGGGTAGCTTTCTTT. This gives the protein CASSSPRVAFF.

This chain joins TRBV11-2 and TRBJ1-1; weak D call: TRBD1 (5 bases). The CDR3 has 11 residues. Per germline, CDR1 SGHAT and CDR2 FQNNGV. V was pared by 8 bases and J by 8 bases, with 12 bases between. CDR3 in DNA: TGTGCCAGCGGTATACGGGGGGAAGCTTTCTTT. Amino acids: CASGIRGEAFF.

The genes are TRBV6-1 and TRBJ2-7, with a tentative D call TRBD1 (6 bases). The germline gives CDR1 MNHNS, CDR2 SASEGT. V was clipped by 4 bases and J by 3 bases, with 13 bases between them. The CDR3 spans 14 residues. The CDR3 here is CASSANRQVYEQYF. CDR3 coding DNA: TGTGCCAGCAGTGCTAACCGACAGGTCTACGAGCAGTACTTC.

The rearrangement joins TRBV18 to TRBJ2-7, with a possible D match to TRBD1 (6 bases). This CDR3 spans 13 amino acids. Germline V CDR1 and CDR2: KGHSH, LQKENI. The V and J ends lost 6 bases and 2 bases respectively, with 11 bases between them. The CDR3 loop reads CASSLTGPYEQYF. The CDR3 region has the DNA TGTGCCAGCTCCCTAACAGGGCCCTACGAGCAGTACTTC.

V is TRBV9 and J is TRBJ2-1, with D perhaps TRBD2 (5 bases). The V gene's germline CDR1 is SGDLS and CDR2 YYNGEE. This CDR3 has 13 amino acids. V dropped 4 bases and J dropped 10 bases, with 15 bases sitting between them. The chain's CDR3 is CASSLRGRDEQFF. The CDR3 DNA follows: TGTGCCAGCAGCCTCCGGGGTCGTGACGAGCAGTTCTTC.

As DNA, the CDR3 is TGTGCCAGCAGTTTAATGGGACAGGGCCACCAAGAGACCCAGTACTTC. Protein sequence: CASSLMGQGHQETQYF. V gene TRBV28 combines with J gene TRBJ2-5, with 9 bases aligning to TRBD1. The CDR3 length is 16 residues. The V segment lost 2 bases and the J segment 0 bases; nucleotides outside the gene matches: 4. Germline CDR1 and CDR2: MDHEN and SYDVKM.

This clone was picked up one time. This rearrangement joins TRBV5-4 to TRBJ2-5; TRBD2 aligns across 11 bases. The CDR3 contains 18 residues. Germline CDR1 reads SGHNT; CDR2 reads YYREEE (reference sequence). Losses at the gene ends were 0 bases for V and 2 bases for J; bases not matched to a gene: 9. The CDR3 loop is CASSLGPSSGRPQETQYF. Written as DNA, the CDR3 is TGTGCCAGCAGCTTGGGCCCGTCTAGCGGGAGGCCTCAAGAGACCCAGTACTTC.

The gene calls are TRBV7-8 and TRBJ2-7; TRBD1 aligns across 7 bases. Germline values: CDR1 SGHVS, CDR2 FQNEAQ. This CDR3 has 15 residues. With V trimmed by 1 base and J by 1 base, 4 bases remained unmatched. For the CDR3, the DNA is TGTGCCAGCAGCTTAGGAGGGACAGCGTCCTACGAGCAGTACTTC. It translates to CASSLGGTASYEQYF.

Concerning this clone: A junction end diverges from the germline sequence, so it may reflect a read error. The V and J genes are TRBV7-9 and TRBJ2-5; maybe TRBD2 (6 bases). Germline V gene sequence: CDR1 SEHNR, CDR2 FQNEAQ (reference sequence). CDR3 size: 14 residues. The CDR3 DNA sequence: TGTTCCAGCACCCCTGGGACTCAACAAACACTCCAGTACTTC. Residues: CSSTPGTQQTLQYF.

This chain joins TRBV11-2 and TRBJ2-3; TRBD2 might be the D (5 bases). V lost 5 bases to trimming and J lost 9 bases, with 18 bases between them. CDR1 is SGHAT and CDR2 is FQNNGV in the germline V gene. CDR3 size: 14 residues. The CDR3 coding sequence is TGTGCCAGCAGCCCGGGATTGAAAAGTGCGACGCAGTATTTT. Protein product: CASSPGLKSATQYF.

In its sample, this clone was seen a few times. The chain recombines TRBV5-5 with TRBJ2-1; no firm D call. The ends were cut back, 3 bases at V and 1 base at J, with 8 bases in the middle. This CDR3 spans 14 amino acids. Germline-derived CDR1 and CDR2 are SGHKS and YYEKEE (reference sequence). The CDR3 region has the DNA TGTGCCAGCAGCTGGGCCCCTTCCTACAATGAGCAGTTCTTC. Amino acid sequence: CASSWAPSYNEQFF.

V usage is TRBV4-1 and J usage is TRBJ1-5; TRBD1 might be the D (6 bases). Germline loops: CDR1 MGHRA, CDR2 YSYEKL. The CDR3 is 15 residues long. V shed 0 bases and J shed 7 bases, with 13 bases lying between them. The chain's CDR3 is CASSQERTGQQPQHF. In DNA, the CDR3 is TGCGCCAGCAGCCAAGAGCGAACAGGGCAACAGCCCCAGCATTTT.

In its sample, this clone was seen a few times. V is TRBV9 and J is TRBJ2-1; 14 positions agree with TRBD2. With 4 bases clipped from V and 15 bases from J, the junction kept 6 bases outside the gene matches. This CDR3 has 13 residues. CDR1 is SGDLS, CDR2 YYNGEE, per germline. CDR3 in amino acids: CASSTTTSGRVFF. CDR3 sequence (DNA): TGTGCCAGCAGCACAACGACTAGCGGGAGGGTGTTCTTC. Filled out from reference TRBV9 and TRBJ2-1, the complete variable domain reads DSGVTQTPKHLITATGQRVTLRCSPRSGDLSVYWYQQSLDQGLQFLIQYYNGEERAKGNILERFSAQQFPDLHSELNLSSLELGDSALYFCASSTTTSGRVFFGPGTRLTVL.

The chain employs TRBV5-1 and TRBJ2-5, with D hard to call. CDR1 SGHRS and CDR2 YFSETQ come from the germline V gene. Trimming pared 0 bases from V and 5 bases from J, leaving 11 bases between. The CDR3 length is 14 residues. In nucleotides, the CDR3 is TGCGCCAGCAGCTTGGAAGCCCGATGGGAGACCCAGTACTTC. This encodes CASSLEARWETQYF. The whole variable domain, filled in from reference TRBV5-1 and TRBJ2-5, reads KAGVTQTPRYLIKTRGQQVTLSCSPISGHRSVSWYQQTPGQGLQFLFEYFSETQRNKGNFPGRFSGRQFSNSRSEMNVSTLELGDSALYLCASSLEARWETQYFGPGTRLLVL.

The V gene is TRBV9, the J gene TRBJ2-1, with D maybe TRBD1 (6 bases). CDR1 is SGDLS and CDR2 is YYNGEE in the germline V gene. The CDR3 loop spans 13 amino acids. V lost 0 bases, J lost 7 bases, and 8 bases lay in between. CDR3 sequence reads: CASSVEGGNEQFF. As DNA, the CDR3 is TGTGCCAGCAGCGTAGAAGGGGGAAATGAGCAGTTCTTC. The variable domain in full, completed from reference TRBV9 and TRBJ2-1, reads DSGVTQTPKHLITATGQRVTLRCSPRSGDLSVYWYQQSLDQGLQFLIQYYNGEERAKGNILERFSAQQFPDLHSELNLSSLELGDSALYFCASSVEGGNEQFFGPGTRLTVL.

The chain is built from TRBV7-9 and TRBJ1-1, with no clear D. This CDR3 region has 13 residues. CDR1 is SEHNR and CDR2 is FQNEAQ in the germline V gene (reference sequence). With 2 bases removed from V and 6 bases from J, the gap between germline ends came to 10 bases. The CDR3 loop reads CASSLFGNSEAFF. The CDR3 DNA reads as TGTGCCAGCAGCTTATTTGGCAATTCTGAAGCTTTCTTT.

This chain connects TRBV15 to TRBJ2-3, with a weak D call TRBD2 (6 bases). Germline CDR1 LNHNV, CDR2 YYDKDF (reference sequence). V was shortened by 7 bases and J by 1 base, with 15 bases between the two germline ends. CDR3 size: 15 residues. DNA of the CDR3: TGTGCCACCAACCGGGGCGGGGCCGGCACAGATACGCAGTATTTT. This encodes CATNRGGAGTDTQYF.

The chain recombines TRBV7-2 with TRBJ2-1; 7 nucleotides align to TRBD2. The ends lost 5 bases at V and 5 bases at J; junction bases unmatched: 9. The CDR3 totals 15 residues. CDR1 and CDR2 (germline): SGHTA, FQGNSA. The CDR3 nucleotides are TGTGCCAGCAGCCTTTGGACTAGAGCGGACAATGAGCAGTTCTTC. Amino acids: CASSLWTRADNEQFF.

The chain links TRBV7-9 to TRBJ2-6, with D perhaps TRBD1 (5 bases). The V gene's germline CDR1 is SEHNR and CDR2 FQNEAQ (reference sequence). The V end was cut by 2 bases, the J end by 0 bases, with 17 bases between. This CDR3 contains 19 residues. The CDR3 DNA sequence: TGTGCCAGCAGCTTAACCAGGGTGGGCATCATCTCTGGGGCCAACGTCCTGACTTTC. Its translation is CASSLTRVGIISGANVLTF.

The V and J genes are TRBV5-4 and TRBJ2-5, with unresolved D. CDR3 size: 14 residues. Germline CDR1 and CDR2: SGHNT and YYREEE (reference sequence). Trimming took off 0 bases at V and 1 base at J, with 7 bases between the two ends. The CDR3 protein is CASSLGPGQETQYF. CDR3 nucleotides: TGTGCCAGCAGCTTGGGTCCGGGCCAAGAGACCCAGTACTTC. Filled out from reference TRBV5-4 and TRBJ2-5, the complete variable domain reads ETGVTQSPTHLIKTRGQQVTLRCSSQSGHNTVSWYQQALGQGPQFIFQYYREEENGRGNFPPRFSGLQFPNYSSELNVNALELDDSALYLCASSLGPGQETQYFGPGTRLLVL.

For the CDR3, the DNA is TGTGCCAGCAGTGAAGGGTTTCTAGCGGGAAACACCGGGGAGCTGTTTTTT. It specifies CASSEGFLAGNTGELFF. The chain recombines TRBV25-1 with TRBJ2-2, with 9 bases lining up with TRBD2. There are 17 residues in the CDR3. Germline CDR1 and CDR2: MGHDK and SYGVNS. V trimming: 2 bases; J trimming: 2 bases; junction bases outside the gene matches: 6.

The chain couples TRBV7-6 to TRBJ2-3; possible D gene TRBD1, 7 bases. V gave up 10 bases and J gave up 4 bases, with 21 bases separating them. Germline values: CDR1 SGHVS, CDR2 FNYEAQ. The CDR3 is 15 residues long. CDR3 residues: CAIRGIAVQSDTQYF. DNA for the CDR3: TGTGCCATCAGGGGGATAGCGGTACAATCAGATACGCAGTATTTT. Drawing the rest from reference TRBV7-6 and TRBJ2-3, the complete variable domain is GAGVSQSPRYKVTKRGQDVALRCDPISGHVSLYWYRQALGQGPEFLTYFNYEAQQDKSGLPNDRFSAERPEGSISTLTIQRTEQRDSAMYRCAIRGIAVQSDTQYFGPGTRLTVL.